The rows below give T cell receptor beta chains drawn from one sample of a study of beta chain features in type 1 diabetes. Some clones are missing from TCRdb's copy, which holds only in-frame ones; the method was immunoSEQ multiplex PCR. The data show approximately 150,000 clones, about 9.1% seen once. Sequencing was done on a sample of central memory CD4+ T cells from blood. The receptors originated from a woman younger than 35 in good health. Both conserved end residues are part of each CDR3. The order of the fields is J gene, clone size, D gene, V gene, CDR3 protein, CDR3 DNA. A D gene is named only where the DNA matches it firmly. Size is stated for part of the rows, as once, few or many counts, or as a class when the clone is expanded.

TRBJ1-4,few,TRBD1,TRBV6-6,CASGTGTEKLFF,TGTGCCAGCGGGACAGGGACTGAAAAACTGTTTTTT
TRBJ1-6,-,-,TRBV5-1,CASSLSNGDSPLHF,TGCGCCAGCAGCTTGAGTAACGGGGATTCACCCCTCCACTTT
TRBJ2-5,few,TRBD2,TRBV27,CASRRTSGQETQYF,TGTGCCAGCAGGAGGACTAGCGGACAAGAGACCCAGTACTTC
TRBJ2-5,few,-,TRBV9,CASSVVSGYQETQYF,TGTGCCAGCAGCGTAGTAAGCGGGTACCAAGAGACCCAGTACTTC
TRBJ2-1,many,-,TRBV6-6,CASSYGGMINEQFF,TGTGCCAGCAGTTACGGCGGGATGATCAATGAGCAGTTCTTC
TRBJ1-2,-,-,TRBV30,CAWAQGRKSYGYTF,TGTGCCTGGGCTCAGGGTAGGAAGTCCTATGGCTACACCTTC
TRBJ1-2,-,TRBD1,TRBV18,CASSQGADGYTF,TGTGCCAGCTCACAGGGGGCAGATGGCTACACCTTC
TRBJ2-2,-,TRBD2,TRBV7-2,CASSLWTSGTGELFF,TGTGCCAGCAGCTTATGGACTAGCGGGACCGGGGAGCTGTTTTTT
TRBJ1-1,many,TRBD1,TRBV7-6,CASSRTTGGETEAFF,TGTGCCAGCAGCCGAACTACAGGGGGGGAAACTGAAGCTTTCTTT
TRBJ2-3,-,TRBD2,TRBV11-3,CASSRGLAGLHTQYF,TGTGCCAGCAGCCGGGGACTAGCGGGATTACATACGCAGTATTTT
TRBJ2-5,few,-,TRBV9,CASSVATGGETQYF,TGTGCCAGCAGCGTAGCTACTGGCGGTGAGACCCAGTACTTC
TRBJ2-1,-,-,TRBV5-1,CASSSYRDSDSEQFF,TGCGCCAGCAGCTCCTACCGGGACTCCGATAGTGAGCAGTTCTTC
TRBJ2-1,-,-,TRBV7-2,CASSIGGGLGEQFF,TGTGCCAGCAGCATCGGTGGCGGACTCGGTGAGCAGTTCTTC
TRBJ2-2,-,TRBD2,TRBV5-1,CASSLVAGGNTGELFF,TGCGCCAGCAGCTTGGTTGCGGGAGGGAACACCGGGGAGCTGTTTTTT
TRBJ2-6,-,-,TRBV19,CASSIVSTSGANVLTF,TGTGCCAGTAGTATAGTGTCGACATCTGGGGCCAACGTCCTGACTTTC
TRBJ1-1,-,-,TRBV18,CASSLGVDAEAFF,TGTGCCAGCTCGCTCGGGGTGGACGCTGAAGCTTTCTTT
TRBJ2-3,few,-,TRBV5-1,CASSGTSTDTQYF,TGCGCCAGCAGCGGGACATCCACAGATACGCAGTATTTT
TRBJ1-1,-,TRBD1,TRBV10-3,CAISGQGEAFF,TGTGCCATCAGTGGACAGGGGGAAGCTTTCTTT
TRBJ1-1,-,-,TRBV5-6,CASSVHATEAFF,TGTGCCAGCAGCGTACACGCCACTGAAGCTTTCTTT
TRBJ2-3,few,-,TRBV29-1,CSVRSTDTQYF,TGCAGCGTCAGAAGCACAGATACGCAGTATTTT
TRBJ1-1,few,-,TRBV5-6,CASSLAPRGNTEAFF,TGTGCCAGCAGCTTGGCCCCTAGGGGGAACACTGAAGCTTTCTTT
TRBJ2-5,-,TRBD2,TRBV19,CASSDGDYYYGTQYF,TGTGCCAGTAGTGACGGGGACTATTACTACGGGACCCAGTACTTC
TRBJ1-1,-,-,TRBV7-2,CASSSDRNTEAFF,TGTGCCAGCAGCTCGGACAGAAACACTGAAGCTTTCTTT
TRBJ2-2,-,TRBD1,TRBV6-1,CASQIDDRAGELFF,TGTGCCAGCCAGATCGACGACAGGGCCGGGGAGCTGTTTTTT
TRBJ2-7,-,-,TRBV5-1,CASSDAVTYEQYF,TGCGCCAGCAGCGACGCGGTGACCTACGAGCAGTACTTC
TRBJ2-3,-,TRBD1,TRBV6-1,CASSEETGGTDTQYF,TGTGCCAGCAGTGAAGAGACAGGGGGCACAGATACGCAGTATTTT
TRBJ2-5,few,-,TRBV11-2,CASSSRADKGVFQETQYF,TGTGCCAGCAGCTCCCGAGCGGATAAGGGCGTTTTCCAAGAGACCCAGTACTTC
TRBJ2-5,few,TRBD1,TRBV29-1,CSVLRQGGQETQYF,TGCAGCGTCCTCCGACAGGGGGGCCAAGAGACCCAGTACTTC
TRBJ1-2,-,TRBD1,TRBV9,CASSPQGGGWDGYTF,TGTGCCAGCAGCCCCCAGGGGGGAGGTTGGGATGGCTACACCTTC
TRBJ1-2,-,-,TRBV11-2,CASSPDRIVRGYTF,TGTGCCAGCAGCCCAGACAGGATAGTTCGTGGCTACACCTTC
TRBJ1-1,-,-,TRBV7-8,CASSLFGDGRAFF,TGTGCCAGCAGCTTATTTGGGGACGGGAGAGCTTTCTTT
TRBJ1-4,few,-,TRBV7-2,CASSTGNEKLFF,TGTGCCAGCAGCACGGGGAACGAAAAACTGTTTTTT
TRBJ1-1,few,-,TRBV7-9,CASSLSTRDIEAFF,TGTGCCAGCAGCTTATCGACTCGGGACATCGAAGCTTTCTTT
TRBJ1-4,-,-,TRBV6-6,CASSYPTAGLEKLFF,TGTGCCAGCAGTTACCCGACCGCGGGACTTGAAAAACTGTTTTTT
TRBJ1-4,-,TRBD1,TRBV2,CASRGQDEKLFF,TGTGCCAGCAGGGGACAGGATGAAAAACTGTTTTTT
TRBJ2-5,-,-,TRBV9,CASSPQLAVGTQYF,TGTGCCAGCAGCCCACAACTAGCAGTCGGGACCCAGTACTTC
TRBJ2-5,few,-,TRBV9,CASSVESVSGTQYF,TGTGCCAGCAGCGTAGAGAGCGTCTCGGGGACCCAGTACTTC
TRBJ2-1,few,TRBD2,TRBV7-2,CASSLQAGNEQFF,TGTGCCAGCAGCTTACAAGCGGGGAATGAGCAGTTCTTC
TRBJ2-7,-,TRBD1,TRBV7-9,CASSRAGGGSNEQYF,TGTGCCAGCAGCCGGGCAGGGGGCGGATCAAACGAGCAGTACTTC
TRBJ2-5,few,TRBD2,TRBV5-1,CASSLRAGESRETQYF,TGCGCCAGCAGCTTGCGAGCGGGAGAATCCCGAGAGACCCAGTACTTC
TRBJ2-3,-,TRBD1,TRBV27,CASSARTGSKDTQYF,TGTGCCAGCAGTGCCCGGACAGGGTCAAAAGATACGCAGTATTTT
TRBJ2-1,many,TRBD2,TRBV7-2,CASSPRGTSGLNNEQFF,TGTGCCAGCAGTCCCCGGGGTACTAGCGGGTTAAACAATGAGCAGTTCTTC
TRBJ1-1,-,TRBD1,TRBV5-1,CASSETGRTEAFF,TGCGCCAGCAGCGAGACAGGGCGCACTGAAGCTTTCTTT
TRBJ1-2,-,TRBD1,TRBV30,CAWSVTGADGYTF,TGTGCCTGGAGTGTGACAGGGGCGGATGGCTACACCTTC
TRBJ2-2,-,-,TRBV30,CAWTANTGELFF,TGTGCCTGGACAGCGAACACCGGGGAGCTGTTTTTT
TRBJ1-2,-,-,TRBV4-3,CASSQFYRPATLSIEWNGYTF,TGCGCCAGCAGCCAATTTTACCGGCCAGCGACCCTTAGTATCGAATGGAATGGCTACACCTTC
TRBJ2-1,few,TRBD2,TRBV7-6,CASSLQGGGYNEQFF,TGTGCCAGCAGCTTACAGGGCGGGGGCTACAATGAGCAGTTCTTC
TRBJ2-1,few,-,TRBV5-4,CASSIYRQYEQFF,TGTGCCAGCAGCATCTACCGACAATATGAGCAGTTCTTC
TRBJ2-7,-,TRBD2,TRBV4-2,CASSPSGEPYEQYF,TGTGCCAGCAGTCCTAGCGGAGAACCCTACGAGCAGTACTTC
TRBJ2-5,few,-,TRBV5-4,CASSLARGGSQETQYF,TGTGCCAGCAGCTTAGCTAGGGGGGGCTCTCAAGAGACCCAGTACTTC
TRBJ1-2,many,-,TRBV11-2,CASSNVGAQSYGYTF,TGTGCCAGCAGTAATGTAGGGGCTCAAAGCTATGGCTACACCTTC